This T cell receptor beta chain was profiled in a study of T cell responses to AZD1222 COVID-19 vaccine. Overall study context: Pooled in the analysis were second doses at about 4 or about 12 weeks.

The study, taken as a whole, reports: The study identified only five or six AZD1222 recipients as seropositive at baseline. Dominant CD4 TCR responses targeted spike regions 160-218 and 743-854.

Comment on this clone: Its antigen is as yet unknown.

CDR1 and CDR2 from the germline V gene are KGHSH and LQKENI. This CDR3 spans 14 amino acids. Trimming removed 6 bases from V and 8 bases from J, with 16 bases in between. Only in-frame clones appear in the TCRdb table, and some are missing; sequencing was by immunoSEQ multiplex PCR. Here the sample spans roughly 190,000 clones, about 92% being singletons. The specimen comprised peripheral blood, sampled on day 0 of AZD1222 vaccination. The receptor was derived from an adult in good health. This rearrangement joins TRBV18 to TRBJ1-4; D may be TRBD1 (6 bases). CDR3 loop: CASSRGRVGEKLFF. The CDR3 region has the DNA TGTGCCAGCTCCAGGGGCAGGGTAGGCGAAAAACTGTTTTTT. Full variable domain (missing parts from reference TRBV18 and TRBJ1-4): NAGVMQNPRHLVRRRGQEARLRCSPMKGHSHVYWYRQLPEEGLKFMVYLQKENIIDESGMPKERFSAEFPKEGPSILRIQQVVRGDSAAYFCASSRGRVGEKLFFGSGTQLSVL.